One and the same sample provided the 28 T cell receptor beta chains below, sequenced in a study of cytomegalovirus exposure and HLA in healthy donors (dated by TCRdb to about 2017). Libraries were constructed by the immunoSEQ multiplex PCR assay. This immuneACCESS table, as held by TCRdb, lists in-frame sequences with V and J called but not all clones. Of the missing ones, under half trace to an unresolved V gene in checked studies; the others have no known cause. Recorded for this sample are 90,000 to 100,000 clones; approximately 94% of them occurred a single time. The ten largest clones represent 1.1% of the sample. The sample was PBMCs. Receptors were obtained from a woman aged 25 to 39 in good health and CMV-seropositive.

CDR3 sequence (DNA): TGTGCCAGCAGCTTCAGTACAGGGGTTGTGGCCACCGGGGAGCTGTTTTTT. It encodes CASSFSTGVVATGELFF. This chain links TRBV7-2 with TRBJ2-2, with TRBD1 matching over 7 bases. Germline assignment: CDR1 SGHTA and CDR2 FQGNSA. V lost 3 bases, J lost 4 bases, and 11 bases stayed unmatched. The CDR3 is 17 residues long.

The chain joins TRBV9 to TRBJ2-1; 10 bases are shared with TRBD2. The CDR3 totals 15 residues. In germline, CDR1 is SGDLS, CDR2 YYNGEE. V dropped 0 bases and J dropped 5; count of bases not matched to a gene: 2. CDR3 in amino acids: CASSVVAGGNNEQFF. The CDR3, as DNA: TGTGCCAGCAGCGTAGTAGCGGGAGGAAACAATGAGCAGTTCTTC.

Regarding this clone: A read error may produce the germline difference seen at one junction end. This chain links TRBV5-1 with TRBJ2-3, with 11 positions matching TRBD2. Germline values: CDR1 SGHRS, CDR2 YFSETQ. CDR3 length equals 15 residues. The chain's CDR3 is CASSSSGRSRDTQYF. The CDR3 DNA is TGCGCCAGCAGCTCTAGCGGGAGGAGCAGAGATACGCAGTATTTT. Variable domain in full (rest from reference TRBV5-1 and TRBJ2-3): KAGVTQTPRYLIKTRGQQVTLSCSPISGHRSVSWYQQTPGQGLQFLFEYFSETQRNKGNFPGRFSGRQFSNSRSEMNVSTLELGDSALYLCASSSSGRSRDTQYFGPGTRLTVL.

This rearrangement joins TRBV29-1 to TRBJ2-7; 8 bases map to TRBD2. The CDR3 is made up of 13 amino acids. The V gene end was trimmed by 5 bases and the J gene end by 4 bases; junction bases not matched to a gene: 7. Germline CDR1 SQVTM, CDR2 ANQGSEA. The CDR3 loop is CSVSPGGPYEQYF. CDR3 sequence (DNA): TGCAGCGTTTCACCGGGAGGGCCTTACGAGCAGTACTTC.

This clone was counted a single time. The chain's CDR3 is CASSVGVAGAGDEQFF. For the CDR3, the DNA is TGTGCCAGCAGCGTCGGAGTAGCGGGAGCGGGAGATGAGCAGTTCTTC. V usage is TRBV9 and J usage is TRBJ2-1; 9 nucleotides line up with TRBD2. Germline loops: CDR1 SGDLS, CDR2 YYNGEE. CDR3 length: 16 residues. Trimming at V came to 2 bases and at J to 8 bases, leaving 11 bases not matched to a gene. Together with reference TRBV9 and TRBJ2-1, the CDR3 gives the full variable domain: DSGVTQTPKHLITATGQRVTLRCSPRSGDLSVYWYQQSLDQGLQFLIQYYNGEERAKGNILERFSAQQFPDLHSELNLSSLELGDSALYFCASSVGVAGAGDEQFFGPGTRLTVL.

The chain employs TRBV18 and TRBJ2-7; 7 nucleotides match TRBD1. V was clipped by 9 bases and J by 7 bases; unmatched bases: 12. The CDR3 runs to 13 residues. The V gene's germline CDR1 is KGHSH and CDR2 LQKENI. The CDR3 protein is CASSGQAFREQYF. CDR3 bases: TGTGCCAGTTCAGGACAGGCCTTTAGGGAGCAGTACTTC.

J is TRBJ2-7 and V is TRBV13; D perhaps matches TRBD1 (5 bases). The CDR3 has 13 residues. Between the trimmed V and J ends, which lost 4 bases and 6 bases, there was a span of 13 bases. Looked up from germline, CDR1 is PRHDT and CDR2 is FYEKMQ (reference sequence). CDR3 DNA: TGTGCCAGCAGCTCCCAGGGAACGGCCGAGCAGTACTTC. Translating gives CASSSQGTAEQYF.

The J gene is TRBJ2-7, the V gene TRBV4-3; no reliable D call. With 0 bases removed from V and 0 bases from J, the gap between germline ends came to 9 bases. The germline CDR1 and CDR2 sequences are LGHNA and YSLEER. This CDR3 comprises 15 residues. The chain's CDR3 is CASSQDRHSSYEQYF. CDR3 nucleotide sequence: TGCGCCAGCAGCCAAGATCGGCACAGCTCCTACGAGCAGTACTTC.

CDR3 loop: CASRAGNQPQHF. The DNA for the CDR3 is TGTGCCAGCAGGGCGGGAAATCAGCCCCAGCATTTT. The chain combines TRBV6-1 with TRBJ1-5; unclear D gene. V was shortened by 6 bases and J by 4 bases, with 7 bases between the two germline ends. This CDR3 is 12 amino acids long. The germline V gene has CDR1 MNHNS and CDR2 SASEGT.

The chain recombines TRBV7-2 with TRBJ2-3; TRBD2 matches at 11 bases. CDR3 length: 14 amino acids. The V segment lost 1 base and the J segment 14 bases; nucleotides outside the gene matches: 8. Germline CDR1 reads SGHTA; CDR2 reads FQGNSA. The DNA for the CDR3 is TGTGCCAGCAGCTTAGGGACTAGCGGGCTCCGTTGGTATTTT. Translation: CASSLGTSGLRWYF.

This chain joins TRBV4-1 and TRBJ2-5; 10 nucleotides align to TRBD2. The germline V gene encodes CDR1 MGHRA and CDR2 YSYEKL. The CDR3 extends over 16 amino acids. The ends lost 3 bases at V and 5 bases at J; junction bases unmatched: 9. The DNA for the CDR3 is TGCGCCAGCAGCCAGGGGTCTAGCGGGAGTGAGGAGACCCAGTACTTC. Amino acid sequence: CASSQGSSGSEETQYF.

This chain uses TRBV2 with TRBJ1-1, with a possible D match to TRBD1 (5 bases). The germline CDR1 and CDR2 sequences are SNHLY and FYNNEI. The CDR3 totals 18 residues. Between the trimmed V and J ends, which lost 3 bases and 8 bases, there was a span of 28 bases. Here the CDR3 reads CASSEIRVGASGPVEAFF. CDR3 DNA sequence: TGTGCCAGCAGTGAGATACGTGTAGGGGCGTCCGGGCCGGTCGAAGCTTTCTTT.

This chain's CDR3 is CASNRGGTGAIGGYTF. CDR3 in DNA: TGTGCCAGTAACCGGGGGGGGACCGGGGCAATTGGTGGCTACACCTTC. V gene TRBV19 combines with J gene TRBJ1-2; a possible D gene is TRBD1 (5 bases). Per germline, CDR1 LNHDA and CDR2 SQIVND (reference sequence). Trimming stripped 7 bases from V and 7 bases from J, with 25 bases between. This CDR3 has 16 residues.

J is TRBJ2-3 and V is TRBV28; perhaps TRBD1 as D (6 bases). The germline V and J ends were trimmed by 4 bases and 2 bases, with 19 bases remaining between them. Germline CDR1 and CDR2: MDHEN and SYDVKM. This CDR3 region has 17 residues. CDR3 in amino acids: CASSSYREPGYTDTQYF. CDR3 nucleotides: TGTGCCAGCAGTTCATACAGGGAGCCGGGCTACACAGATACGCAGTATTTT.

This clone was recorded only once. The V and J genes are TRBV5-5 and TRBJ2-1; TRBD2 aligns across 7 bases. Germline CDR1 SGHKS, CDR2 YYEKEE (reference sequence). The CDR3 totals 15 residues. J lost 0 bases, V lost 2 bases, and 2 bases had no gene match. This CDR3 is CASSLGGSSYNEQFF. The CDR3 nucleotides are TGTGCCAGCAGCTTAGGCGGGAGCTCCTACAATGAGCAGTTCTTC.

This chain links TRBV7-2 with TRBJ2-7; TRBD2 matches at 13 bases. CDR3 length: 18 amino acids. Trimming took 0 bases from V and 3 from J; bases not matched to a gene: 8. Germline V gene sequence: CDR1 SGHTA, CDR2 FQGNSA. As DNA, the CDR3 is TGTGCCAGCAGCTTAGCAGGGACTAGCGGGACCAGAGGCTACGAGCAGTACTTC. Encoded protein: CASSLAGTSGTRGYEQYF.

The V gene is TRBV30, the J gene TRBJ1-1; D is unclear. The germline CDR1 and CDR2 sequences are GTSNPN and SVGIG (reference sequence). Trimming left V 0 bases short and J 1 base short, with 9 bases between. The CDR3 loop spans 14 amino acids. Here the CDR3 reads CAWSVLAENTEAFF. CDR3 coding DNA: TGTGCCTGGAGTGTACTCGCCGAGAACACTGAAGCTTTCTTT.

This chain joins TRBV7-9 and TRBJ2-7, with D possibly being TRBD2 (6 bases). Germline values: CDR1 SEHNR, CDR2 FQNEAQ (reference sequence). V lost 1 base to trimming and J lost 7 bases, with 14 bases between them. The CDR3 runs to 14 residues. The CDR3 sequence is CASSLGFGGGEQYF. Here the CDR3 DNA reads TGTGCCAGCAGCTTAGGGTTTGGGGGAGGAGAGCAGTACTTC.

The chain combines TRBV5-4 with TRBJ2-1; 16 nucleotides line up with TRBD2. This CDR3 is built from 17 residues. Germline V gives CDR1 SGHNT, CDR2 YYREEE (reference sequence). J was trimmed by 3 bases and V by 5 bases; bases with no gene match: 5. The CDR3 sequence: CASRGLAGGFDYNEQFF. CDR3 sequence (DNA): TGTGCCAGCAGGGGACTAGCGGGAGGGTTTGACTACAATGAGCAGTTCTTC.

The CDR3 bases are TGTGCCAGCAGCTACGAGACTAGCGGGAGGGCCCGCTACGAGCAGTACTTC. Translation gives CASSYETSGRARYEQYF. V and J are TRBV5-4 and TRBJ2-7, with 14 bases aligning to TRBD2. CDR1 is SGHNT, CDR2 YYREEE, per germline (reference sequence). V lost 3 bases to trimming and J lost 3 bases; unmatched junction nucleotides: 8. This CDR3 comprises 17 residues.

The rearrangement links TRBV9 to TRBJ2-6; a possible D gene is TRBD1 (6 bases). The V end lost 4 bases, the J end lost 1 base, and 9 bases lay between the germline ends. The CDR3 is 15 amino acids. The germline V gene encodes CDR1 SGDLS and CDR2 YYNGEE. The CDR3 DNA sequence: TGTGCCAGCAGCCGTACAGGGTCTGGGGCCAACGTCCTGACTTTC. Translating it yields CASSRTGSGANVLTF.

This sequence joins TRBV2 and TRBJ1-5, with unresolved D. Trimming took 7 bases from V and 7 from J, leaving 17 bases between them. The length of the CDR3 is 14 residues. Germline V lookup: CDR1 SNHLY, CDR2 FYNNEI. As DNA, the CDR3 is TGTGCCAGCATGGGTCGTCGAGGGATCCAGCCCCAGCATTTT. Residues: CASMGRRGIQPQHF. Variable domain in full (rest from reference TRBV2 and TRBJ1-5): EPEVTQTPSHQVTQMGQEVILRCVPISNHLYFYWYRQILGQKVEFLVSFYNNEISEKSEIFDDQFSVERPDGSNFTLKIRSTKLEDSAMYFCASMGRRGIQPQHFGDGTRLSIL.

The V gene is TRBV5-1, the J gene TRBJ2-6, with 10 bases lining up with TRBD1. The CDR3 is 18 residues long. V gave up 3 bases and J gave up 0 bases; unmatched junction bases: 6. Germline assignment: CDR1 SGHRS and CDR2 YFSETQ. For the CDR3, the DNA is TGCGCCAGCAGCTCTCTGGGACAGGGGACCTCTGGGGCCAACGTCCTGACTTTC. It specifies CASSSLGQGTSGANVLTF.

The chain recombines TRBV7-2 with TRBJ2-2; 12 bases are shared with TRBD2. CDR1 SGHTA and CDR2 FQGNSA come from the germline V gene. V was pared by 2 bases and J by 4 bases, with 2 bases of the junction left unmatched. The CDR3 is 16 residues long. CDR3 loop: CASSLTSGRLTGELFF. CDR3 coding DNA: TGTGCCAGCAGCTTAACTAGCGGGAGGCTCACCGGGGAGCTGTTTTTT.

The V and J genes are TRBV6-1 and TRBJ1-2; 7 bases align to TRBD1. Trimming took 6 bases from V and 6 from J; bases not matched to a gene: 7. CDR3 length: 13 amino acids. Germline V gene sequence: CDR1 MNHNS, CDR2 SASEGT. The CDR3 DNA follows: TGTGCCAGCAGACCCAGGACAGGCCATGGCTACACCTTC. Its translation is CASRPRTGHGYTF.

This clone was counted once. The chain couples TRBV4-2 to TRBJ2-1; tentatively, D is TRBD2 (6 bases). Germline V gene sequence: CDR1 LGHNA, CDR2 YNFKEQ. V dropped 0 bases and J dropped 4 bases, with 13 bases sitting between them. This CDR3 is built from 16 residues. This CDR3 reads CASSQESTRGYNEQFF. The DNA of the CDR3 is TGTGCCAGCAGCCAAGAGAGCACCCGGGGGTACAATGAGCAGTTCTTC.

The CDR3 nucleotides are TGTGCCAGCAGCTCCTCATATACAGGGGAGGAGGAGACCCAGTACTTC. The encoded protein is CASSSSYTGEEETQYF. The V and J genes are TRBV5-8 and TRBJ2-5, with D perhaps matching TRBD1 (7 bases). The germline V gene encodes CDR1 SGHTS and CDR2 YDEGEE. Trimming took off 3 bases at V and 5 bases at J, with 20 bases between the two ends. The CDR3 totals 16 residues.

Concerning this clone itself: Other nucleotide sequences in the sample specify the same CDR3. The rearrangement links TRBV9 to TRBJ1-1; tentative D call: TRBD1 (6 bases). Germline loops: CDR1 SGDLS, CDR2 YYNGEE. The CDR3 extends over 14 amino acids. The V gene lost 2 bases and the J gene lost 4 bases, with 12 bases spanning the gap. The CDR3 DNA sequence: TGTGCCAGCAGCGTGGGGGGGCGGGGCACTGAAGCTTTCTTT. Translating it yields CASSVGGRGTEAFF.